These 8 T cell receptor beta chains came from one sample sequenced in a study of blood T cell repertoires in COVID-19. Some clones are missing from TCRdb's copy, which holds only in-frame ones; the method was immunoSEQ multiplex PCR. The sample comprises under 500,000 clones, around 88% of which are singletons, and 4.3% rests with the top ten. Material for sequencing was peripheral blood. These receptors were taken from a woman aged 25 to 45 with acute or convalescent COVID-19.

CDR3 DNA sequence: TGTGCCTGGAGTGCCCGCAGGGTTAGTGGCTACACCTTC. This codes for CAWSARRVSGYTF. This chain links TRBV30 with TRBJ1-2, with TRBD1 as a possible D gene (5 bases). With 1 base removed from V and 7 bases from J, the gap between germline ends came to 13 bases. This CDR3 spans 13 amino acids. Germline assignment: CDR1 GTSNPN and CDR2 SVGIG (reference sequence).

V gene TRBV18 combines with J gene TRBJ1-1; D is unresolved. Looked up from germline, CDR1 is KGHSH and CDR2 is LQKENI. This CDR3 contains 13 residues. V gave up 3 bases and J gave up 4 bases, with 9 bases separating them. In DNA form, the CDR3 reads TGTGCCAGCTCACCTTCGAGGTTCACTGAAGCTTTCTTT. It encodes CASSPSRFTEAFF.

The rearrangement links TRBV2 to TRBJ2-7; TRBD1 aligns across 8 bases. Germline assignment: CDR1 SNHLY and CDR2 FYNNEI. The CDR3 contains 14 residues. With V trimmed by 6 bases and J by 2 bases, 6 bases remained unmatched. The CDR3: CASSRQGSAYEQYF. The CDR3 region has the DNA TGTGCCAGCAGCCGACAGGGGTCAGCCTACGAGCAGTACTTC.

This chain uses TRBV5-1 with TRBJ2-1; 7 bases line up with TRBD2. After removal of 3 bases from V and 4 bases from J, the junction contained 4 bases not matched to a gene. This CDR3 contains 14 residues. CDR1 is SGHRS and CDR2 is YFSETQ in the germline V gene. The CDR3 loop reads CASSSGTTYNEQFF. The CDR3 DNA sequence: TGCGCCAGCAGCTCCGGGACTACATACAATGAGCAGTTCTTC. Variable domain in full (rest from reference TRBV5-1 and TRBJ2-1): KAGVTQTPRYLIKTRGQQVTLSCSPISGHRSVSWYQQTPGQGLQFLFEYFSETQRNKGNFPGRFSGRQFSNSRSEMNVSTLELGDSALYLCASSSGTTYNEQFFGPGTRLTVL.

The chain combines TRBV6-1 with TRBJ2-2; no firm D call. V lost 2 bases and J lost 10, with 20 bases in between. The CDR3 loop spans 16 amino acids. CDR1 and CDR2 from the germline V gene are MNHNS and SASEGT. The CDR3 DNA follows: TGTGCCAGCAGTGAAAGGAAACAGCACCCACCGGAGGAGCTGTTTTTT. It encodes CASSERKQHPPEELFF.

The CDR3 is CASSASTGVRAYEQYF. The CDR3 DNA is TGTGCCAGCAGCGCGTCTACAGGGGTTCGGGCCTACGAGCAGTACTTC. This sequence joins TRBV5-4 and TRBJ2-7; 7 bases agree with TRBD1. This CDR3 is 16 amino acids long. CDR1 and CDR2 from the germline V gene are SGHNT and YYREEE (reference sequence). V lost 4 bases, J lost 2 bases, and 12 bases stayed unmatched. The full variable domain, with the rest looked up from reference TRBV5-4 and TRBJ2-7, is ETGVTQSPTHLIKTRGQQVTLRCSSQSGHNTVSWYQQALGQGPQFIFQYYREEENGRGNFPPRFSGLQFPNYSSELNVNALELDDSALYLCASSASTGVRAYEQYFGPGTRLTVT.

The genes are TRBV19 and TRBJ2-2, with a weak D call TRBD2 (5 bases). Per the germline V gene, CDR1 is LNHDA and CDR2 is SQIVND (reference sequence). Trimming stripped 2 bases from V and 7 bases from J, with 14 bases between. The CDR3 spans 15 residues. The CDR3 coding sequence is TGTGCCAGTAGTATAATAGGTCCGGGGAGCGGGGAGCTGTTTTTT. Translation: CASSIIGPGSGELFF.

The rearrangement joins TRBV4-1 to TRBJ2-2, with TRBD2 matching 14 bases. Germline values: CDR1 MGHRA, CDR2 YSYEKL. The V and J ends lost 1 base and 5 bases, in that order; junction bases with no gene match: 3. The CDR3 totals 17 residues. CDR3 sequence reads: CASSQGLAGGRTGELFF. The CDR3 DNA follows: TGCGCCAGCAGCCAAGGACTAGCGGGGGGGCGTACCGGGGAGCTGTTTTTT.